This T cell receptor (beta chain) was recovered during a study of regulatory T cells in long-lasting Graves disease. Study-level results: Favored usage of TRBV28, TRBJ1-2 and TRBJ2-5 was recorded in persistent disease.

Germline CDR1 SGHAT, CDR2 FQNNGV. Trimming at V came to 1 base and at J to 2 bases, leaving 4 bases not matched to a gene. The CDR3 spans 18 residues. Investigators prepared the TCR beta libraries by applying iRepertoire HTBI primers and Arm-PCR of CDR3 regions. MiXCR, run by TCRdb on the multiplex PCR reads, gives a single entry per CDR3 protein. Of roughly 420,000 distinct CDR3 sequences listed, around 15% are singletons. Comments on this clonotype: Its antigen is currently unknown.

Time point given: newly diagnosed GD, antithyroid drugs for less than 3 months. There was RNA extracted from PBMCs, and the TCR library was made from it. In each case, Graves' disease was diagnosed per American Thyroid Association guidelines. The same specimen was also included in a second study, on T cells in Graves' hyperthyroidism and ophthalmopathy. From that report: The HTBI primer set was used in a first-round RT-PCR of the TCR CDR3. Blood also held most thyroid clonotypes expanded beyond 0.001.

The chain carries TRBV11-2 and TRBJ2-6; TRBD1 agrees at 11 bases. This sequence was found in a woman aged 25 to 39 with Graves disease. This sample comprised peripheral blood mononuclear cells (PBMCs), obtained at new diagnosis, from a patient treated with antithyroid drugs. CDR3 in amino acids: CASSLGTGQGAGANVLTF. CDR3 nucleotide sequence: TGTGCCAGCAGCTTAGGAACGGGACAGGGGGCTGGGGCCAACGTCCTGACTTTC.